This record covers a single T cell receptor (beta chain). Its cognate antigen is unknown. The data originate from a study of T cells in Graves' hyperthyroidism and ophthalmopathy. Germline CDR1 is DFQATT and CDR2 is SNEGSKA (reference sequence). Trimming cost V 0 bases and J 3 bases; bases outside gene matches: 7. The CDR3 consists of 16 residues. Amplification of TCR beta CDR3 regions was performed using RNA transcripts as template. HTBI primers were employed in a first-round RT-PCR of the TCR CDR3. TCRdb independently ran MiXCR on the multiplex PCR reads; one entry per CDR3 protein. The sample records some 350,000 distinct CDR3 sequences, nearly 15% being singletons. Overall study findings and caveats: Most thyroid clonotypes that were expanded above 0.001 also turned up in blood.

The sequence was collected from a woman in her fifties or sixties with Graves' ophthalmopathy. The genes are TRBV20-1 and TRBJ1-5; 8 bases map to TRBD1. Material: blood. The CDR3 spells CSARDVSRGLNQPQHF. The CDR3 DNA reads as TGCAGTGCTAGAGACGTGAGCAGGGGGCTCAATCAGCCCCAGCATTTT.